This paragraph covers one T cell receptor beta chain sequence. Only in-frame clones appear in the TCRdb table, and some are missing; sequencing was by immunoSEQ multiplex PCR. This sample has some 49,000 clones; about four fifths occur once, and the top ten carry approximately 20%. This sample is drawn from a study of blood T cell repertoires in COVID-19. Study at large: Some COVID-19 samples were acute and others convalescent; all came from the United States, Italy and Spain.

This CDR3 spans 15 amino acids. With V trimmed by 4 bases and J by 9 bases, 9 bases remained unmatched. The germline gives CDR1 SGHRS, CDR2 YFSETQ. Source material: peripheral blood. V and J are TRBV5-1 and TRBJ1-6, with 8 nucleotides matching TRBD1. This TCR came from a woman of 80 years or more with COVID-19, enrolled during active disease. The CDR3 DNA sequence: TGCGCCAGCAGCAACGCGGGACAGGCTGGTTCACCCCTCCACTTT. Amino acid sequence: CASSNAGQAGSPLHF.